This T cell receptor beta chain was captured by sequencing in a study of OX40 agonist ivuxolimab in advanced cancers. Overall study context: At doses from 0.01 to 10 mg/kg, patients were given intravenous ivuxolimab every 2 weeks.

The V and J ends lost 1 base and 4 bases respectively, with 7 bases between them. This CDR3 region has 14 residues. The V gene's germline CDR1 is LNHNV and CDR2 YYDKDF (reference sequence). Here immunoSEQ multiplex PCR was the method, and the copy in TCRdb shows in-frame clones only, minus some. This repertoire shows about 72,000 clones, roughly 89% found once; its top ten account for 10% to 12%. The study's findings and limits: Certain nonresponders likewise exhibited a low normalized T-cell clonal expansion. The study found that CD8+ T cells averaged more expanded clones than CD4+.

Worth noting for this clone: Its antigen is not identified.

The V call is TRBV15, the J call TRBJ2-2; D gene uncertain. This sample comprised CD4+ or CD8+ T cells sorted from blood, obtained in a trial of the OX40 agonist ivuxolimab. This sequence was found in an adult with an advanced solid tumor such as melanoma, head and neck, liver or kidney cancer. The CDR3 loop reads CATSRGGTTGELFF. DNA for the CDR3: TGTGCCACCAGCAGAGGAGGAACCACCGGGGAGCTGTTTTTT.